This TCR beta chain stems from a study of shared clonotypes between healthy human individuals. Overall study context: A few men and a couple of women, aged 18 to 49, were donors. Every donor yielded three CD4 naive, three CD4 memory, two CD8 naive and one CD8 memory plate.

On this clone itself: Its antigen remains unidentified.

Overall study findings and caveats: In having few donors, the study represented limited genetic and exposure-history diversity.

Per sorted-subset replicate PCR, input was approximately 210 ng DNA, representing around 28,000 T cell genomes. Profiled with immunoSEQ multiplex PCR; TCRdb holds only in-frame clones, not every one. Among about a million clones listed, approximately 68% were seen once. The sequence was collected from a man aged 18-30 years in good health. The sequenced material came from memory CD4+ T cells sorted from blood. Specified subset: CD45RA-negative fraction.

In DNA form, the CDR3 reads TGCGCCAGCCATTTACCAGCTACCCAGCGGCCTGAAGCTTTCTTT. It specifies CASHLPATQRPEAFF. The rearrangement joins TRBV10-2 to TRBJ1-1; no clear D. Germline V CDR1 and CDR2: WSHSY, SAAADI. Trimming removed 8 bases from V and 6 bases from J, with 22 bases in between. The CDR3 contains 15 residues.